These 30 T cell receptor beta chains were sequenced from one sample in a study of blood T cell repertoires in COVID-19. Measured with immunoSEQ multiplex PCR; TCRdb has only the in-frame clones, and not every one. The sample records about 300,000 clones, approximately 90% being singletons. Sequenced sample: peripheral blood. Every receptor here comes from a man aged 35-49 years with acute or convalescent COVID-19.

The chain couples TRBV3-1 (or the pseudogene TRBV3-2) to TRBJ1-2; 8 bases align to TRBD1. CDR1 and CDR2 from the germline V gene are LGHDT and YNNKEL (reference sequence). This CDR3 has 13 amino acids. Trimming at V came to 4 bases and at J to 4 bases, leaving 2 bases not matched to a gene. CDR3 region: CASSPGTGYGYTF. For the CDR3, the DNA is TGTGCCAGCAGCCCCGGGACAGGCTATGGCTACACCTTC.

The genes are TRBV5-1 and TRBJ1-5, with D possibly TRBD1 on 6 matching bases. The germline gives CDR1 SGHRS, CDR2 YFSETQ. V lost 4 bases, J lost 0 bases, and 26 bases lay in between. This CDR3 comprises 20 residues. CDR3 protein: CASSPAPRTEALSSNQPQHF. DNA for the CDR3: TGCGCCAGCAGCCCCGCCCCCCGGACAGAAGCCTTATCTAGCAATCAGCCCCAGCATTTT.

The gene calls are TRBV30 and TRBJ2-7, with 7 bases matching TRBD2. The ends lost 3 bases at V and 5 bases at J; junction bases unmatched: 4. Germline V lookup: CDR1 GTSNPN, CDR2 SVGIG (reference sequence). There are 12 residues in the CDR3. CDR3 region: CAWRRGRNEQYF. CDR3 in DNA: TGTGCCTGGAGGCGGGGGAGGAACGAGCAGTACTTC.

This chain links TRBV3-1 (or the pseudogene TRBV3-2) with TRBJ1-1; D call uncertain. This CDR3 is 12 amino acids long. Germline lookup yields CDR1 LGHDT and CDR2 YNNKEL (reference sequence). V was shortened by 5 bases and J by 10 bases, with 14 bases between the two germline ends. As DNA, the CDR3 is TGTGCCAGCAGCTCGAACCTGGCGGCAGCTTTCTTT. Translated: CASSSNLAAAFF.

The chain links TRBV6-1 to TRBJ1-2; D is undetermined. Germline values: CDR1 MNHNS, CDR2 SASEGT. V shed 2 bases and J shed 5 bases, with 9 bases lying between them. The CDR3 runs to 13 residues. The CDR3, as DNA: TGTGCCAGCAGTGAATCCCCCGGGTATGGCTACACCTTC. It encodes CASSESPGYGYTF.

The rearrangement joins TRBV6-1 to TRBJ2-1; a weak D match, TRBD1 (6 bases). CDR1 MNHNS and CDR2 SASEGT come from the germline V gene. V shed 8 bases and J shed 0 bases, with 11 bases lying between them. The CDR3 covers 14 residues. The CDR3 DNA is TGTGCCAGCGGGGGCCGATTCTCCTACAATGAGCAGTTCTTC. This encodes CASGGRFSYNEQFF.

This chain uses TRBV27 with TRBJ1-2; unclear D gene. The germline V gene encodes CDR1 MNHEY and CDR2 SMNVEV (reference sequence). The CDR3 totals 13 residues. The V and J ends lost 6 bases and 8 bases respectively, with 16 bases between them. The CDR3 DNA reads TGTGCCAGCAGGCCCAACACCGGCGGGGGCTACACCTTC. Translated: CASRPNTGGGYTF.

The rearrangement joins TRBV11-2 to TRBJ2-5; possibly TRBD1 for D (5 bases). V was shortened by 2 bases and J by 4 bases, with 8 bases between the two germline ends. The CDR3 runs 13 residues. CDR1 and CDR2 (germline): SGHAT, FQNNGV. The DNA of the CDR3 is TGTGCCAGCAGCTTATGGGGCGCAGAGACCCAGTACTTC. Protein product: CASSLWGAETQYF.

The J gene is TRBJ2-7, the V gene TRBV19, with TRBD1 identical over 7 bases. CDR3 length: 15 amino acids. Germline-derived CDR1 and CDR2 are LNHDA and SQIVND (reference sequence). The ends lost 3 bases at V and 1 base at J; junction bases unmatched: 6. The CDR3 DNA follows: TGTGCCAGTAGTATGAAGGGACAGAGTTCCTACGAGCAGTACTTC. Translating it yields CASSMKGQSSYEQYF.

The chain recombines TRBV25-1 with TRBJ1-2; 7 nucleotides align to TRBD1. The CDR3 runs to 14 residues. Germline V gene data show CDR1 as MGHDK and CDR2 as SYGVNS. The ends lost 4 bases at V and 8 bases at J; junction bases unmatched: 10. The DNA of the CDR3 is TGTGCCAGCAGTGCTACGGGACAGACTTCAGGCTACACCTTC. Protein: CASSATGQTSGYTF.

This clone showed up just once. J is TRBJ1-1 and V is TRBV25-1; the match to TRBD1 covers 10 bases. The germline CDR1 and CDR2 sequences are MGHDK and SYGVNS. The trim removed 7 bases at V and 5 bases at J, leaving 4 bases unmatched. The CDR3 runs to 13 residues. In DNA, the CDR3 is TGTGCCAGCATCCGACAGGGGGCAACTGAAGCTTTCTTT. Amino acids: CASIRQGATEAFF.

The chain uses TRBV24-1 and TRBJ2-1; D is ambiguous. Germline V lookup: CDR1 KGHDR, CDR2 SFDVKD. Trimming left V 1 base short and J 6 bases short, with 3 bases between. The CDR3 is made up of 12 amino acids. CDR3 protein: CATSDFRNEQFF. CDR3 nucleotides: TGTGCCACCAGTGATTTTCGCAATGAGCAGTTCTTC.

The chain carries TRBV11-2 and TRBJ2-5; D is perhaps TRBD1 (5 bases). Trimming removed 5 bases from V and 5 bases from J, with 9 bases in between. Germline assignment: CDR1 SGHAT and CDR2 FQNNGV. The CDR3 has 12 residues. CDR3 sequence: CASSRGLETQYF. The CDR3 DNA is TGTGCCAGCAGCAGGGGTCTGGAGACCCAGTACTTC. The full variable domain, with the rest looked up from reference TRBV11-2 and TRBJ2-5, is EAGVAQSPRYKIIEKRQSVAFWCNPISGHATLYWYQQILGQGPKLLIQFQNNGVVDDSQLPKDRFSAERLKGVDSTLKIQPAKLEDSAVYLCASSRGLETQYFGPGTRLLVL.

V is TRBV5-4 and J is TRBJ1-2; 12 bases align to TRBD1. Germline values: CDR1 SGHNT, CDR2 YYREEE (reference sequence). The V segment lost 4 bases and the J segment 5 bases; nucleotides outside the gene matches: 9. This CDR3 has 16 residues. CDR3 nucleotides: TGTGCCAGCAGCCCCCAACCGGGACAGGGGGCATATGGCTACACCTTC. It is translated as CASSPQPGQGAYGYTF.

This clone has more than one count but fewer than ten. CDR3 in DNA: TGTGCCAGCAGCGTCGGGACACAGGGAAACACCATATATTTT. It specifies CASSVGTQGNTIYF. The chain carries TRBV5-4 and TRBJ1-3, with D maybe TRBD1 (6 bases). Germline CDR1 and CDR2: SGHNT and YYREEE (reference sequence). This CDR3 has 14 amino acids. The V and J ends lost 4 bases and 4 bases respectively, with 12 bases between them.

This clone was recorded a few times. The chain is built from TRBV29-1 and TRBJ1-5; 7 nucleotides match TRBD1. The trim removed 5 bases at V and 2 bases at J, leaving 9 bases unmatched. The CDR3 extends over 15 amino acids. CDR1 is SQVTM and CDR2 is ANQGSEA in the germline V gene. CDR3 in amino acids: CSVLLQGGGNQPQHF. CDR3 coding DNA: TGCAGCGTTCTCCTTCAGGGGGGAGGCAATCAGCCCCAGCATTTT.

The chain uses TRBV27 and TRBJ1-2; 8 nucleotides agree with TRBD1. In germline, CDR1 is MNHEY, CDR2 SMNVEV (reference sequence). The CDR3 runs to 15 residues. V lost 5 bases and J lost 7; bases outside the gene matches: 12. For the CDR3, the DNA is TGTGCCAGCAGTCCCTCCCGGACAGGGAGAGCTGGCTACACCTTC. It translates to CASSPSRTGRAGYTF.

The CDR3 DNA is TGCAGTGCTAGGGCCAACGATGAAGCTTTCTTT. Protein sequence: CSARANDEAFF. The V gene is TRBV20-1, the J gene TRBJ1-1; D call uncertain. With 3 bases removed from V and 7 bases from J, the gap between germline ends came to 9 bases. The CDR3 consists of 11 residues. Germline CDR1 reads DFQATT; CDR2 reads SNEGSKA (reference sequence).

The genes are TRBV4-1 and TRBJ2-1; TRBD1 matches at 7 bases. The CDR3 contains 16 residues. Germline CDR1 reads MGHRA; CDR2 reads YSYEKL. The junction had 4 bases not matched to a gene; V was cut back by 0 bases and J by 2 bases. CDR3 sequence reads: CASSQERDSAYNEQFF. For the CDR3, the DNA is TGCGCCAGCAGCCAAGAAAGGGACAGTGCCTACAATGAGCAGTTCTTC.

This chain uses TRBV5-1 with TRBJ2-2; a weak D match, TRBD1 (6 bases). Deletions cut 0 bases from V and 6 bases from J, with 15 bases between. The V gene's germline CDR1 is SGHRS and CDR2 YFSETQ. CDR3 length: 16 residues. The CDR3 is CASSLDRRGRAGELFF. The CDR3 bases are TGCGCCAGCAGCTTGGATCGCAGGGGAAGAGCCGGGGAGCTGTTTTTT.

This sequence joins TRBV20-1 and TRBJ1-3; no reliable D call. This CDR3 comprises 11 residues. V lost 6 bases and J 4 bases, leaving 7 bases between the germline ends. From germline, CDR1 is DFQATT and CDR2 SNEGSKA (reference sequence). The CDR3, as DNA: TGCAGTGCGGGAGCAGGAAACACCATATATTTT. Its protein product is CSAGAGNTIYF.

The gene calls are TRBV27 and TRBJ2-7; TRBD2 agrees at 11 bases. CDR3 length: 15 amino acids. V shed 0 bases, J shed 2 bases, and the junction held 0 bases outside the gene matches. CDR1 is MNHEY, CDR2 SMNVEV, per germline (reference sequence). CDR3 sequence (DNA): TGTGCCAGCAGTTTATCTAGCGGGGGGGCCTACGAGCAGTACTTC. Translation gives CASSLSSGGAYEQYF.

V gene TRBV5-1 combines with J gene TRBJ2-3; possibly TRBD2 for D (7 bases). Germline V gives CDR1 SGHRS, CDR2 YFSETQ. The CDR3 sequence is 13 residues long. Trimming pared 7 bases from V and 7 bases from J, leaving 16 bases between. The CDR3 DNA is TGCGCCAGCTCGCCGCGGGGGCCTAATACGCAGTATTTT. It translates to CASSPRGPNTQYF.

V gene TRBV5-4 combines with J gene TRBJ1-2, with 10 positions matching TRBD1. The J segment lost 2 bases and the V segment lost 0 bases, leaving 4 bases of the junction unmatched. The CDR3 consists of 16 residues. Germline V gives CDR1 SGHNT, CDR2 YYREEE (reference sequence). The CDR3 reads CASSLGRDRGNYGYTF. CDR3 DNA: TGTGCCAGCAGCTTGGGGCGGGACAGGGGAAACTATGGCTACACCTTC.

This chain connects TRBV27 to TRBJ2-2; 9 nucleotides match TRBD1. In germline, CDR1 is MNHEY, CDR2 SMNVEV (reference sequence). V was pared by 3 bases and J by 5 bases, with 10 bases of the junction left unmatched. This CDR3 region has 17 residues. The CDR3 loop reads CASSFSGTGRRTGELFF. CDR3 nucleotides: TGTGCCAGCAGTTTCTCCGGGACAGGGAGGCGGACCGGGGAGCTGTTTTTT.

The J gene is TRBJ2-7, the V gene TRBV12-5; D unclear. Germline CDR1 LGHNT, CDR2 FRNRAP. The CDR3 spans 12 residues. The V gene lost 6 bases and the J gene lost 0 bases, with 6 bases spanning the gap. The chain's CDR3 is CASGLLSYEQYF. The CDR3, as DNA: TGTGCTAGTGGACTCCTCTCCTACGAGCAGTACTTC.

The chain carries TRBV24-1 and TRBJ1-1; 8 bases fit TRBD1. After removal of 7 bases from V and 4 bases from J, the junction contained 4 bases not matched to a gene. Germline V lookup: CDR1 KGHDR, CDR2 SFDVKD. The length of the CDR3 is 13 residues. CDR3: CATRFGQGTEAFF. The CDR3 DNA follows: TGTGCCACCAGATTCGGACAGGGCACTGAAGCTTTCTTT.

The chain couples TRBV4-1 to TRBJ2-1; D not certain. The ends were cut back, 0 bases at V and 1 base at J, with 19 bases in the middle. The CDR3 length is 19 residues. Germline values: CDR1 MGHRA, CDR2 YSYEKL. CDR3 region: CASSQEKRWPPLSYNEQFF. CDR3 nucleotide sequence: TGCGCCAGCAGCCAAGAGAAGAGGTGGCCCCCTCTATCCTACAATGAGCAGTTCTTC.

CDR3 residues: CASRYQQNTEAFF. CDR3 nucleotides: TGTGCCAGCAGGTACCAACAGAACACTGAAGCTTTCTTT. The V and J genes are TRBV3-1 (or the pseudogene TRBV3-2) and TRBJ1-1, with unresolved D. Germline V gene lookup returns CDR1 LGHDT and CDR2 YNNKEL (reference sequence). V lost 6 bases to trimming and J lost 1 base, with 9 bases between them. The CDR3 spans 13 residues.

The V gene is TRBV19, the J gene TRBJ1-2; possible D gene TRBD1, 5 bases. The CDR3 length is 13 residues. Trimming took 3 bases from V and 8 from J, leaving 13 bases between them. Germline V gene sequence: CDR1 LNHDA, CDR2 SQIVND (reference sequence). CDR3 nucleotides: TGTGCCAGTAGTATCGGGGGTGGCCGGGGCTACACCTTC. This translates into CASSIGGGRGYTF.